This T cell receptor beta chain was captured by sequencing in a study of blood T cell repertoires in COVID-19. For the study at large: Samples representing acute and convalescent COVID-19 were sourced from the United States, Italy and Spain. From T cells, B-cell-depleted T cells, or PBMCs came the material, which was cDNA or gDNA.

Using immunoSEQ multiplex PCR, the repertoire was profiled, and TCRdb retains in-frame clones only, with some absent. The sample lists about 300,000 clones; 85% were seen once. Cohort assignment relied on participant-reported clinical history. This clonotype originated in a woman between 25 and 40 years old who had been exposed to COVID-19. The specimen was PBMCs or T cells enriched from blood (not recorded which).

CDR3 loop: CASSSPYRRLGGSYNEQFF. In DNA form, the CDR3 reads TGTGCCAGCAGCTCCCCCTATCGCCGGTTAGGGGGCTCCTACAATGAGCAGTTCTTC. This chain connects TRBV28 to TRBJ2-1; the D gene is possibly TRBD1 (6 bases). This CDR3 spans 19 amino acids. Germline-derived CDR1 and CDR2 are MDHEN and SYDVKM. Trimming took off 6 bases at V and 0 bases at J, with 24 bases between the two ends.